The 31 T cell receptor beta chains presented below share a single source sample, sequenced in a study of blood T cells in healthy people across ages. A second PCR, run for roughly 7 to 12 cycles, used a sample-barcoded 5' primer plus a J-beta primer mix. TCRdb fed the 5' RACE reads into MiXCR, producing one record per CDR3 protein. The repertoire holds about 400,000 distinct CDR3 sequences, with about 49% as singletons. Input material: blood. The receptors stem from a man between 60 and 75 years old in good health.

This chain connects TRBV18 to TRBJ2-1, with TRBD2 matching 7 bases. Germline V CDR1 and CDR2: KGHSH, LQKENI. CDR3 size: 15 residues. Trimming took 1 base from V and 8 from J; bases not matched to a gene: 8. The CDR3 reads CASSPLGGSNDEQFF. CDR3 bases: TGTGCCAGCTCACCACTCGGCGGGAGTAACGATGAGCAGTTCTTC. Using reference TRBV18 and TRBJ2-1 for the parts outside the CDR3, the full variable domain is NAGVMQNPRHLVRRRGQEARLRCSPMKGHSHVYWYRQLPEEGLKFMVYLQKENIIDESGMPKERFSAEFPKEGPSILRIQQVVRGDSAAYFCASSPLGGSNDEQFFGPGTRLTVL.

In this sample, this clonotype turned up once. The chain links TRBV15 to TRBJ1-6; D is uncertain. V was trimmed by 1 base and J by 10 bases, leaving 17 bases between them. The CDR3 has 16 residues. Germline-derived CDR1 and CDR2 are LNHNV and YYDKDF (reference sequence). The CDR3 region has the DNA TGTGCCACCAGCAGAGGGGTCGGCCCTGCGGAATCACCCCTCCACTTT. Amino acids: CATSRGVGPAESPLHF.

This clonotype was seen only a few times. The rearrangement joins TRBV20-1 to TRBJ2-5, with 8 bases identical to TRBD2. V was clipped by 6 bases and J by 2 bases; unmatched bases: 14. This CDR3 comprises 16 residues. The germline gives CDR1 DFQATT, CDR2 SNEGSKA (reference sequence). The CDR3 loop reads CSAPAGTRITQETQYF. Written as DNA, the CDR3 is TGCAGTGCCCCCGCCGGGACTAGGATAACGCAAGAGACCCAGTACTTC.

The chain carries TRBV6-6 and TRBJ2-6, with 7 nucleotides matching TRBD1. Germline V CDR1 and CDR2: MNHNY, SVGAGI (reference sequence). The V segment lost 7 bases and the J segment 1 base; nucleotides outside the gene matches: 4. The CDR3 contains 15 residues. The CDR3 sequence: CASILDRSGANVLTF. DNA of the CDR3: TGTGCCAGCATTCTGGACAGGTCTGGGGCCAACGTCCTGACTTTC.

This clonotype was seen a few times. The rearrangement links TRBV4-3 to TRBJ2-3, with D perhaps being TRBD1 or TRBD2 (5 bases each). Germline V gene data show CDR1 as LGHNA and CDR2 as YSLEER. CDR3 size: 15 residues. The germline V and J ends were trimmed by 6 bases and 6 bases, with 19 bases remaining between them. The chain's CDR3 is CASSRRAGQEDTQYF. The CDR3 DNA reads TGCGCCAGCAGTCGGCGGGCAGGGCAGGAGGATACGCAGTATTTT.

This clonotype is labeled as medium-sized. The rearrangement joins TRBV20-1 to TRBJ2-5; perhaps TRBD1 as D (6 bases). Germline CDR1 reads DFQATT; CDR2 reads SNEGSKA (reference sequence). This CDR3 has 15 amino acids. Trimming removed 1 base from V and 5 bases from J, with 17 bases in between. CDR3 sequence reads: CSARGPQQGWETQYF. The CDR3 region has the DNA TGCAGTGCTAGAGGCCCTCAACAGGGATGGGAGACCCAGTACTTC.

There are many counts of this clonotype. The chain joins TRBV11-1 to TRBJ2-3; D might be TRBD2 (5 bases). The germline V gene encodes CDR1 SGHAT and CDR2 FQDESV (reference sequence). Trimming pared 4 bases from V and 5 bases from J, leaving 16 bases between. The CDR3 covers 15 residues. CDR3 loop: CASSWAGDRGDTQYF. CDR3 bases: TGTGCCAGCAGCTGGGCCGGGGATCGGGGAGATACGCAGTATTTT.

This clonotype was counted only a few times. The chain uses TRBV7-2 and TRBJ2-6; TRBD1 matches 8 bases. The CDR3 sequence is 17 residues long. Germline CDR1 reads SGHTA; CDR2 reads FQGNSA. J lost 4 bases, V lost 2 bases, and 7 bases had no gene match. The CDR3 sequence: CTSSLSTGASGANVLTF. The CDR3 DNA sequence: TGTACCAGCAGCTTATCGACAGGGGCATCGGGGGCCAACGTCCTGACTTTC.

The DNA of the CDR3 is TGCAGCGTTGAAGGGCTCGCCTACAATGAGCAGTTCTTC. Translation gives CSVEGLAYNEQFF. The V gene is TRBV29-1, the J gene TRBJ2-1, with no clear D. The CDR3 contains 13 residues. The ends were cut back, 1 base at V and 2 bases at J, with 6 bases in the middle. The germline V gene has CDR1 SQVTM and CDR2 ANQGSEA.

This clonotype was counted a few times. The genes are TRBV12-3 or TRBV12-4 and TRBJ2-3; D may be TRBD1 (6 bases). The germline V and J ends were trimmed by 6 bases and 2 bases, with 15 bases remaining between them. The CDR3 extends over 15 amino acids. The CDR3 sequence is CASRSGTLNTDTQYF. The CDR3 region has the DNA TGTGCCAGCAGGTCTGGGACACTAAACACAGATACGCAGTATTTT.

The chain uses TRBV12-3 or TRBV12-4 and TRBJ2-3; 7 bases match TRBD2. The CDR3 length is 16 residues. With V trimmed by 6 bases and J by 6 bases, 15 bases remained unmatched. This CDR3 reads CASSWGGTGLADTQYF. As DNA, the CDR3 is TGTGCCAGCAGCTGGGGGGGAACTGGGCTAGCGGATACGCAGTATTTT.

The chain carries TRBV2 and TRBJ1-1, with D tentatively TRBD1 (6 bases). Trimming left V 6 bases short and J 1 base short, with 18 bases between. Germline loops: CDR1 SNHLY, CDR2 FYNNEI. The CDR3 is made up of 16 amino acids. CDR3 loop: CASRAPGQRANTEAFF. CDR3 nucleotides: TGTGCCAGCAGGGCCCCAGGACAGAGGGCGAACACTGAAGCTTTCTTT.

The V and J genes are TRBV4-3 and TRBJ1-2; D unresolved. The V and J ends lost 0 bases and 2 bases respectively, with 7 bases between them. The CDR3 sequence is 14 residues long. Germline CDR1 LGHNA, CDR2 YSLEER. This CDR3 reads CASSQDQANYGYTF. The DNA for the CDR3 is TGCGCCAGCAGCCAAGATCAGGCCAACTATGGCTACACCTTC.

V and J are TRBV12-3 or TRBV12-4 and TRBJ2-1; 8 bases line up with TRBD2. Germline trimming cut 6 bases from V and 5 bases from J; bases unmatched to any gene: 6. This CDR3 spans 14 amino acids. CDR3 amino acids: CASSPTSADNEQFF. The CDR3 DNA sequence: TGTGCCAGCAGCCCGACTAGCGCGGACAATGAGCAGTTCTTC.

The CDR3: CASSLAGQIGGYTF. The DNA of the CDR3 is TGTGCCAGCAGCTTAGCCGGACAGATAGGGGGCTACACCTTC. The chain combines TRBV7-9 with TRBJ1-2; tentative D call: TRBD1 (6 bases). The CDR3 contains 14 residues. Trimming stripped 0 bases from V and 8 bases from J, with 13 bases between. Germline-derived CDR1 and CDR2 are SEHNR and FQNEAQ (reference sequence).

This clonotype was seen more than once but under ten times. A clone one base away is much larger, so this may be a read error. The J gene is TRBJ2-7, the V gene TRBV5-1, with D tentatively TRBD2 (6 bases). The V end lost 3 bases, the J end lost 2 bases, and 15 bases lay between the germline ends. The germline V gene has CDR1 SGHRS and CDR2 YFSETQ. The CDR3 has 15 residues. The CDR3 loop is CASSWATGEAYEQYF. CDR3 sequence (DNA): TGCGCCAGCAGCTGGGCAACGGGAGAAGCCTACGAGCAGTACTTC.

V and J are TRBV6-1 and TRBJ1-6; D gene uncertain. Per germline, CDR1 MNHNS and CDR2 SASEGT. V lost 3 bases and J 8 bases, leaving 8 bases between the germline ends. This CDR3 region has 13 residues. The DNA of the CDR3 is TGTGCCAGCAGTGAGATATTCTATTCACCCCTCCACTTT. Translation gives CASSEIFYSPLHF.

The rearrangement joins TRBV7-9 to TRBJ2-1; D is unclear. Trimming cost V 8 bases and J 8 bases, with 19 bases left between them. The CDR3 runs to 14 residues. CDR1 and CDR2 (germline): SEHNR, FQNEAQ (reference sequence). The chain's CDR3 is CASFGRTHSDEQFF. The DNA for the CDR3 is TGTGCCAGCTTCGGTCGGACGCACTCGGATGAGCAGTTCTTC.

The V and J genes are TRBV15 and TRBJ1-2, with 8 bases fitting TRBD1. Germline CDR1 LNHNV, CDR2 YYDKDF (reference sequence). With 5 bases clipped from V and 8 bases from J, the junction kept 7 bases outside the gene matches. The CDR3 contains 13 residues. The CDR3 loop reads CATSDRQGRGYTF. The CDR3 bases are TGTGCCACCAGCGACCGACAGGGGAGGGGCTACACCTTC.

A few counts support this clonotype. The chain employs TRBV7-9 and TRBJ2-7; 8 bases line up with TRBD2. Losses at the gene ends were 5 bases for V and 2 bases for J; bases not matched to a gene: 5. CDR1 is SEHNR, CDR2 FQNEAQ, per germline (reference sequence). The CDR3 spans 14 residues. In DNA, the CDR3 is TGTGCCAGCAGCGAGGCGGGGGGCCCCTACGAGCAGTACTTC. Protein: CASSEAGGPYEQYF.

There are many counts of this clonotype. The V call is TRBV20-1, the J call TRBJ1-5; TRBD1 agrees at 9 bases. Trimming at V came to 6 bases and at J to 1 base, leaving 10 bases not matched to a gene. The CDR3 is made up of 16 amino acids. Germline-derived CDR1 and CDR2 are DFQATT and SNEGSKA (reference sequence). CDR3 sequence reads: CSANGQGRGSNQPQHF. CDR3 sequence (DNA): TGCAGTGCCAACGGACAGGGGAGAGGAAGCAATCAGCCCCAGCATTTT.

This clonotype was detected only a few times. The rearrangement uses TRBV9 and TRBJ2-3; 11 nucleotides agree with TRBD2. CDR3 length: 19 amino acids. Germline values: CDR1 SGDLS, CDR2 YYNGEE. Losses at the gene ends were 1 base for V and 9 bases for J; bases not matched to a gene: 19. The CDR3 bases are TGTGCCAGCAGCGTACGGCCCCAAACTAGCGGGAGCATTACAGGGACGCAGTATTTT. Translated: CASSVRPQTSGSITGTQYF.

V usage is TRBV12-3 or TRBV12-4 and J usage is TRBJ2-2; TRBD1 matches at 9 bases. The CDR3 contains 15 residues. V trimming: 4 bases; J trimming: 5 bases; junction bases outside the gene matches: 5. This CDR3 is CASSWDRVGTGELFF. The CDR3 region has the DNA TGTGCCAGCAGTTGGGACAGGGTGGGGACCGGGGAGCTGTTTTTT.

This rearrangement joins TRBV29-1 to TRBJ1-4; TRBD1 matches at 9 bases. Germline lookup yields CDR1 SQVTM and CDR2 ANQGSEA. Trimming at V came to 3 bases and at J to 8 bases, leaving 7 bases not matched to a gene. The length of the CDR3 is 14 residues. The CDR3 here is CSVDPGQGGEKLFF. CDR3 in DNA: TGCAGCGTTGATCCGGGACAGGGAGGCGAAAAACTGTTTTTT.

V gene TRBV7-2 combines with J gene TRBJ2-4; tentatively, D is TRBD2 (6 bases). CDR3 length equals 15 residues. The germline CDR1 and CDR2 sequences are SGHTA and FQGNSA. Trimming cost V 5 bases and J 7 bases, with 18 bases left between them. The CDR3 nucleotides read TGTGCCAGCAGCCCAGCCGGGCCGGAGGGGAACATTCAGTACTTC. Amino acid sequence: CASSPAGPEGNIQYF.

This clonotype occurred many times. V and J are TRBV2 and TRBJ2-1, with D unclear. The J call may be in error: the DNA end matches TRBJ2-7 better. Germline V gene data show CDR1 as SNHLY and CDR2 as FYNNEI. The CDR3 spans 14 residues. The CDR3 spells CASSPVGSYNEQYF. The CDR3 DNA reads TGTGCCAGCAGTCCGGTGGGCTCCTACAATGAGCAGTACTTC.

This rearrangement joins TRBV29-1 to TRBJ2-1; 11 bases agree with TRBD1. V shed 3 bases, J shed 8 bases, and the junction held 6 bases outside the gene matches. The germline V gene encodes CDR1 SQVTM and CDR2 ANQGSEA. The CDR3 covers 14 residues. The chain's CDR3 is CSVESGTGGYEQFF. CDR3 bases: TGCAGCGTTGAGAGCGGGACAGGGGGTTATGAGCAGTTCTTC.

The table lists this clonotype with a few counts. The chain carries TRBV4-3 and TRBJ1-2; D gene uncertain. Trimming took off 1 base at V and 8 bases at J, with 8 bases between the two ends. Germline loops: CDR1 LGHNA, CDR2 YSLEER. CDR3 length: 12 amino acids. Here the CDR3 reads CASSQVGSGYTF. In DNA form, the CDR3 reads TGCGCCAGCAGCCAAGTTGGGAGCGGCTACACCTTC.

The CDR3 reads CASSLSDSPLHF. Here the CDR3 DNA reads TGTGCCAGCAGTTTATCGGACTCACCCCTCCACTTT. The chain has TRBV27 and TRBJ1-6; D uncertain. V lost 0 bases and J 10 bases, leaving 4 bases between the germline ends. This CDR3 comprises 12 residues. Per the germline V gene, CDR1 is MNHEY and CDR2 is SMNVEV (reference sequence).

To note about this clonotype: A much bigger clone sits one base away, suggesting this may be a read error. This sequence joins TRBV2 and TRBJ1-4; possible D gene TRBD1, 6 bases. Per the germline V gene, CDR1 is SNHLY and CDR2 is FYNNEI. CDR3 length: 17 residues. Trimming removed 4 bases from V and 3 bases from J, with 18 bases in between. In nucleotides, the CDR3 is TGTGCCAGCAGTGCCACAGGGACCGGCCGTTCTAATGAAAAACTGTTTTTT. Translated, it gives CASSATGTGRSNEKLFF.

Of note for this clonotype: The junction shows a germline mismatch at one end, possibly a read error. The CDR3 is CTSSFSLGRGGAEAFF. The CDR3 DNA is TGTACCAGCAGCTTCTCCCTTGGTCGGGGAGGGGCTGAAGCTTTCTTT. V and J are TRBV5-6 and TRBJ1-1; possible D gene TRBD1, 5 bases. CDR1 SGHDT and CDR2 YYEEEE come from the germline V gene. CDR3 length: 16 amino acids.